Presented here are 2 T cell receptor beta chains from one specimen sequenced in a study of cytomegalovirus exposure and HLA in healthy donors. PCR primers comprised 60 Vbeta and 13 Jbeta primers. The table came from immunoSEQ multiplex PCR; TCRdb's copy has only in-frame clones and leaves some out. This sample has nearly 110,000 clones, with roughly 82% found just once. Sequencing input: PBMCs. The source is a man aged 45-65 years in good health and CMV-seronegative.

The chain couples TRBV15 to TRBJ2-7; no reliable D call. Trimming shortened V by 0 bases and J by 3 bases, and 3 bases separated the two germline ends. This CDR3 comprises 12 residues. Germline values: CDR1 LNHNV, CDR2 YYDKDF (reference sequence). CDR3 region: CATSRDRYEQYF. CDR3 sequence (DNA): TGTGCCACCAGCAGAGATCGCTACGAGCAGTACTTC.

This clone came up once. The rearrangement links TRBV7-2 to TRBJ1-6, with D possibly TRBD1 on 5 matching bases. The V end lost 0 bases, the J end lost 5 bases, and 11 bases lay between the germline ends. CDR1 is SGHTA, CDR2 FQGNSA, per germline. The CDR3 is 16 amino acids. CDR3 region: CASSLALAGNNSPLHF. As DNA, the CDR3 is TGTGCCAGCAGCTTAGCGCTCGCAGGGAATAATTCACCCCTCCACTTT.